A single sample gave rise to the 24 T cell receptor beta chains below, sequenced in a study of CD8 T cells in ankylosing spondylitis. MiXCR, applied by TCRdb to the 5' RACE reads, yields one record per CDR3 protein. The data contain some 150,000 distinct CDR3 sequences, more than 40% of them singletons. The sequenced sample was synovial fluid, either unsorted or a sorted T cell fraction (not recorded which). The receptors shown here come from a male donor with ankylosing spondylitis.

J is TRBJ2-3 and V is TRBV6-5, with D possibly being TRBD2 (7 bases). CDR1 and CDR2 (germline): MNHEY, SVGAGI. V was shortened by 7 bases and J by 4 bases, with 18 bases between the two germline ends. The CDR3 length is 15 residues. Here the CDR3 reads CASTLEGGSADTQYF. CDR3 in DNA: TGTGCCAGCACTTTGGAGGGGGGGAGCGCAGATACGCAGTATTTT.

The chain couples TRBV5-1 to TRBJ2-1, with D unresolved. CDR1 and CDR2 (germline): SGHRS, YFSETQ. With 4 bases removed from V and 1 base from J, the gap between germline ends came to 12 bases. The CDR3 runs to 15 residues. The chain's CDR3 is CASSQPRFSYNEQFF. CDR3 nucleotide sequence: TGCGCCAGCAGCCAGCCTAGATTTTCCTACAATGAGCAGTTCTTC.

This clonotype turned up a few times. The genes are TRBV5-1 and TRBJ2-7; no firm D call. Per the germline V gene, CDR1 is SGHRS and CDR2 is YFSETQ. The CDR3 runs 16 residues. The germline V and J ends were trimmed by 4 bases and 4 bases, with 21 bases remaining between them. This CDR3 is CASSVKGPALSYEQYF. CDR3 in DNA: TGCGCCAGCAGCGTGAAAGGACCAGCCCTCTCTTACGAGCAGTACTTC.

The CDR3 protein is CASSQVSRVGQETQYF. The CDR3 DNA follows: TGCGCCAGCAGCCAAGTGTCCAGGGTGGGGCAAGAGACCCAGTACTTC. The chain links TRBV4-1 to TRBJ2-5; D may be TRBD1 (5 bases). The V gene's germline CDR1 is MGHRA and CDR2 YSYEKL. The V gene lost 1 base and the J gene lost 2 bases, with 14 bases spanning the gap. The length of the CDR3 is 16 residues.

The V and J genes are TRBV18 and TRBJ1-4; no definite D call. Deletions cut 11 bases from V and 6 bases from J, with 10 bases between. This CDR3 region has 11 residues. Germline V gene sequence: CDR1 KGHSH, CDR2 LQKENI. The CDR3 loop is CAPWRDEKLFF. CDR3 sequence (DNA): TGTGCCCCTTGGAGAGATGAAAAACTGTTTTTT.

J is TRBJ2-3 and V is TRBV21-1; TRBD2 reflects the table's D call only, with no check against the DNA. TRBV21-1 is designated a pseudogene. The CDR3 spans 15 residues. The CDR3 DNA is TGTGCCAGCAGCCCTGGACTAGCCTCCCCAGATACGCAGTATTTT. Amino acid sequence: CASSPGLASPDTQYF.

The V call is TRBV5-1, the J call TRBJ2-1; a weak D match, TRBD2 (6 bases). This CDR3 region has 14 residues. The V and J ends lost 4 bases and 1 base respectively, with 9 bases between them. Germline-derived CDR1 and CDR2 are SGHRS and YFSETQ. CDR3 nucleotide sequence: TGCGCCAGCAGCGGACGGGAGTCCTACAATGAGCAGTTCTTC. As protein: CASSGRESYNEQFF.

The V and J genes are TRBV11-2 and TRBJ2-7, with 11 nucleotides matching TRBD2. V gave up 5 bases and J gave up 6 bases; unmatched junction bases: 9. This CDR3 spans 15 amino acids. Germline lookup yields CDR1 SGHAT and CDR2 FQNNGV. CDR3 sequence: CASSPVAGGQGEQYF. The CDR3 DNA reads as TGTGCCAGCAGCCCCGTAGCGGGGGGGCAGGGCGAGCAGTACTTC.

V usage is TRBV18 and J usage is TRBJ2-2, with 9 nucleotides matching TRBD1. The germline CDR1 and CDR2 sequences are KGHSH and LQKENI. The trim removed 3 bases at V and 3 bases at J, leaving 14 bases unmatched. This CDR3 contains 19 residues. CDR3 in amino acids: CASSPSHYRDRAHTGELFF. The DNA for the CDR3 is TGTGCCAGCTCACCTTCCCATTACCGGGACAGGGCACACACCGGGGAGCTGTTTTTT.

The chain links TRBV5-1 to TRBJ1-1; D possibly corresponds to TRBD1 (5 bases). The CDR3 has 12 amino acids. Per the germline V gene, CDR1 is SGHRS and CDR2 is YFSETQ. V was pared by 0 bases and J by 7 bases, with 7 bases between. The CDR3 reads CASSLVGVEAFF. Here the CDR3 DNA reads TGCGCCAGCAGCTTGGTAGGGGTTGAAGCTTTCTTT. The full variable domain, rest sourced from reference TRBV5-1 and TRBJ1-1, is KAGVTQTPRYLIKTRGQQVTLSCSPISGHRSVSWYQQTPGQGLQFLFEYFSETQRNKGNFPGRFSGRQFSNSRSEMNVSTLELGDSALYLCASSLVGVEAFFGQGTRLTVV.

The rearrangement joins TRBV6-1 to TRBJ2-2; possibly TRBD1 or TRBD2 for D (5 bases each). Germline assignment: CDR1 MNHNS and CDR2 SASEGT. CDR3 length: 13 amino acids. The V gene lost 6 bases and the J gene lost 6 bases, with 11 bases spanning the gap. The CDR3: CASSTGTAGELFF. CDR3 coding DNA: TGTGCCAGCAGCACCGGGACGGCCGGGGAGCTGTTTTTT.

The rearrangement joins TRBV5-1 to TRBJ2-2; the D is unclear. This CDR3 has 14 residues. V shed 0 bases and J shed 5 bases, with 8 bases lying between them. CDR1 and CDR2 (germline): SGHRS, YFSETQ. The CDR3 region has the DNA TGCGCCAGCAGCTTGGAGTACCGAACCGGGGAGCTGTTTTTT. Protein: CASSLEYRTGELFF.

V and J are TRBV3-1 and TRBJ2-7; TRBD2 matches 8 bases. Germline V CDR1 and CDR2: LGHDT, YNNKEL (reference sequence). The trim removed 6 bases at V and 3 bases at J, leaving 7 bases unmatched. This CDR3 has 14 residues. DNA for the CDR3: TGTGCCAGCAGAAATAGCGGGAAGTACTACGAGCAGTACTTC. It encodes CASRNSGKYYEQYF.

The J gene is TRBJ1-5, the V gene TRBV4-2; tentative D call: TRBD1 (6 bases). V was pared by 3 bases and J by 7 bases, with 16 bases between. The germline gives CDR1 LGHNA, CDR2 YNFKEQ. This CDR3 spans 15 amino acids. CDR3 region: CASSQQRGGDQPQHF. CDR3 nucleotides: TGTGCCAGCAGCCAGCAAAGGGGGGGGGACCAGCCCCAGCATTTT.

This clonotype was counted a few times. This chain joins TRBV20-1 and TRBJ2-2; weak D call: TRBD1 (7 bases). CDR1 and CDR2 from the germline V gene are DFQATT and SNEGSKA (reference sequence). The CDR3 contains 15 residues. V was shortened by 3 bases and J by 2 bases, with 13 bases between the two germline ends. CDR3 sequence (DNA): TGCAGTGCTAGGGAGGGGGCATTCAACACCGGGGAGCTGTTTTTT. Translation: CSAREGAFNTGELFF.

The chain joins TRBV6-2 or TRBV6-3 to TRBJ2-2; 8 nucleotides match TRBD2. Trimming at V came to 6 bases and at J to 7 bases, leaving 4 bases not matched to a gene. The CDR3 spans 13 residues. Germline V lookup: CDR1 MNHEY, CDR2 SVGEGT. The CDR3 here is CASRSGSDGELFF. CDR3 in DNA: TGTGCCAGCAGAAGCGGGAGTGACGGGGAGCTGTTTTTT.

The chain has TRBV5-1 and TRBJ2-7; no firm D call. Germline V gene lookup returns CDR1 SGHRS and CDR2 YFSETQ. The germline V and J ends were trimmed by 0 bases and 3 bases, with 10 bases remaining between them. CDR3 length: 14 residues. The CDR3 DNA follows: TGCGCCAGCAGCTTGGGACCAACCTACTACGAGCAGTACTTC. It is translated as CASSLGPTYYEQYF.

This clonotype was recorded once. The chain has TRBV29-1 and TRBJ2-5; TRBD2 aligns across 9 bases. Per the germline V gene, CDR1 is SQVTM and CDR2 is ANQGSEA. This CDR3 contains 15 residues. Written as DNA, the CDR3 is TGCAGTGCCAATGGGCTAGCGGGGTACCAAGAGACCCAGTACTTC. It yields the protein CSANGLAGYQETQYF.

This clonotype is classed as medium-sized. This sequence joins TRBV7-9 and TRBJ1-1; D may be TRBD1 (6 bases). Trimming took 5 bases from V and 1 from J, leaving 20 bases between them. Germline CDR1 reads SEHNR; CDR2 reads FQNEAQ (reference sequence). CDR3 length equals 17 residues. CDR3 bases: TGTGCCAGCAGCCCCCTGGACAGTCTCCTGGGGAACACTGAAGCTTTCTTT. As protein: CASSPLDSLLGNTEAFF.

J is TRBJ2-7 and V is TRBV7-3, with D perhaps matching TRBD2 (5 bases). Germline values: CDR1 SGHTA, CDR2 FQGTGA. Trimming cost V 2 bases and J 3 bases, with 11 bases left between them. This CDR3 has 14 amino acids. The CDR3 bases are TGTGCCAGCAGCTTAGTCGGGGTTGGCTACGAGCAGTACTTC. It specifies CASSLVGVGYEQYF.

A few counts support this clonotype. V and J are TRBV28 and TRBJ1-1, with D possibly being TRBD1 (6 bases). The ends were cut back, 1 base at V and 5 bases at J, with 14 bases in the middle. Germline values: CDR1 MDHEN, CDR2 SYDVKM. This CDR3 region has 15 residues. The chain's CDR3 is CASSLLGGAGTEAFF. In DNA form, the CDR3 reads TGTGCCAGCAGTTTATTGGGGGGCGCAGGGACTGAAGCTTTCTTT. Looking up the rest from reference TRBV28 and TRBJ1-1 gives the full variable domain: DVKVTQSSRYLVKRTGEKVFLECVQDMDHENMFWYRQDPGLGLRLIYFSYDVKMKEKGDIPEGYSVSREKKERFSLILESASTNQTSMYLCASSLLGGAGTEAFFGQGTRLTVV.

The chain is built from TRBV5-1 and TRBJ1-1; perhaps TRBD1 as D (6 bases). Germline V gene lookup returns CDR1 SGHRS and CDR2 YFSETQ. V dropped 1 base and J dropped 4 bases, with 11 bases sitting between them. The CDR3 consists of 14 residues. In DNA, the CDR3 is TGCGCCAGCAGCTTGAGAGGACAGCTCACTGAAGCTTTCTTT. Amino acid sequence: CASSLRGQLTEAFF.

This chain uses TRBV11-2 with TRBJ1-2; D is possibly TRBD1 (5 bases). Trimming took 2 bases from V and 1 from J, leaving 17 bases between them. Germline-derived CDR1 and CDR2 are SGHAT and FQNNGV. This CDR3 comprises 17 residues. Here the CDR3 DNA reads TGTGCCAGCAGCTTATGGCGCAGGGTAAACCTTAACTATGGCTACACCTTC. Its translation: CASSLWRRVNLNYGYTF.

This clonotype was found a few times. This rearrangement joins TRBV4-1 to TRBJ2-2; tentative D call: TRBD1 (5 bases). Germline CDR1 and CDR2: MGHRA and YSYEKL. The V and J ends lost 7 bases and 4 bases respectively, with 16 bases between them. The CDR3 is 15 residues long. Here the CDR3 reads CASTLGAGSTGELFF. CDR3 in DNA: TGCGCCAGCACCCTAGGGGCAGGCTCCACCGGGGAGCTGTTTTTT.